Following are 15 T cell receptor beta chains from one sample sequenced in a study of T cell changes during pregnancy in multiple sclerosis. Sequenced by immunoSEQ multiplex PCR; TCRdb stores in-frame clones only, minus some. The sample gives 89,000 or so clones, 91% of which show up once; 3.5% to 4% is in the top ten. The sequencing used PBMCs, collected in the first trimester of pregnancy. The receptor set was obtained from a female donor in good health, serving as a control in a pregnancy study. Some clones in this sample may be carry-over from other donors' samples.

This clone was seen once. This sequence joins TRBV4-1 and TRBJ2-7, with 8 nucleotides matching TRBD1. Trimming at V came to 5 bases and at J to 6 bases, leaving 12 bases not matched to a gene. CDR3 length equals 15 residues. Germline V gives CDR1 MGHRA, CDR2 YSYEKL. The CDR3 reads CASSIEPGQGAEQYF. The CDR3 coding sequence is TGCGCCAGCAGCATCGAACCGGGGCAGGGGGCCGAGCAGTACTTC.

The V call is TRBV6-5, the J call TRBJ2-4; 7 bases line up with TRBD2. J was trimmed by 4 bases and V by 5 bases; bases with no gene match: 8. Germline V CDR1 and CDR2: MNHEY, SVGAGI. The CDR3 runs to 15 residues. Written as DNA, the CDR3 is TGTGCCAGCAGTCTACGGGGGGACCGGAAAAACATTCAGTACTTC. Its translation is CASSLRGDRKNIQYF.

J is TRBJ2-3 and V is TRBV7-3, with 9 bases that match TRBD2. There are 14 residues in the CDR3. Trimming removed 3 bases from V and 6 bases from J; junction bases left unmatched: 4. Germline-derived CDR1 and CDR2 are SGHTA and FQGTGA. The CDR3 DNA reads TGTGCCAGCAGCTTCGGCGGGAGGGCCGATACGCAGTATTTT. Its translation: CASSFGGRADTQYF.

The CDR3 spells CASSGRTGQNEKLFF. The DNA of the CDR3 is TGTGCCAGCAGCGGCCGGACAGGGCAAAATGAAAAACTGTTTTTT. The gene calls are TRBV9 and TRBJ1-4; 8 positions match TRBD1. Germline V gene sequence: CDR1 SGDLS, CDR2 YYNGEE. This CDR3 comprises 15 residues. The J segment lost 5 bases and the V segment lost 3 bases, leaving 6 bases of the junction unmatched.

This sequence joins TRBV6-5 and TRBJ2-1; 13 positions agree with TRBD2. CDR1 and CDR2 from the germline V gene are MNHEY and SVGAGI. Trimming took 8 bases from V and 8 from J; bases not matched to a gene: 6. The CDR3 extends over 14 amino acids. The CDR3 DNA follows: TGTGCCAGCGGAGGGACTAGCGGGATTGATGAGCAGTTCTTC. This codes for CASGGTSGIDEQFF.

The chain has TRBV19 and TRBJ1-5; 8 bases are a match to TRBD1. This CDR3 region has 15 residues. In germline, CDR1 is LNHDA, CDR2 SQIVND (reference sequence). Trimming took 3 bases from V and 3 from J; bases not matched to a gene: 4. CDR3 loop: CASSMGQVINQPQHF. The DNA for the CDR3 is TGTGCCAGTAGTATGGGACAGGTAATCAATCAGCCCCAGCATTTT.

The chain recombines TRBV10-3 with TRBJ1-1, with D unresolved. Germline values: CDR1 ENHRY, CDR2 SYGVKD. V lost 10 bases and J 1 base, leaving 22 bases between the germline ends. The CDR3 sequence is 16 residues long. The CDR3 region has the DNA TGTGCCACCCGGTCTATTGAGGGCTTGGAGAACACTGAAGCTTTCTTT. Translating it yields CATRSIEGLENTEAFF.

The chain links TRBV5-1 to TRBJ2-7; no firm D call. This CDR3 comprises 13 residues. V gave up 3 bases and J gave up 3 bases, with 10 bases separating them. Germline values: CDR1 SGHRS, CDR2 YFSETQ. CDR3: CASSSPEYYEQYF. CDR3 coding DNA: TGCGCCAGCAGCTCCCCGGAGTACTACGAGCAGTACTTC.

V usage is TRBV21-1 and J usage is TRBJ1-5. TRBV21-1 is flagged as a pseudogene. CDR3 length: 14 residues. CDR3 DNA: TGTGCCAGCAGCGGCCGGGGGGTGCATCAGCCCCAGCATTTT. As protein: CASSGRGVHQPQHF.

This clone showed up just a few times. The V and J genes are TRBV27 and TRBJ2-7; 8 nucleotides match TRBD1. The CDR3 is 13 residues long. V shed 6 bases, J shed 6 bases, and the junction held 7 bases outside the gene matches. CDR1 is MNHEY, CDR2 SMNVEV, per germline (reference sequence). The CDR3 nucleotides read TGTGCCAGCAGCCTGACAGGGGCAGGCGAGCAGTACTTC. It yields the protein CASSLTGAGEQYF.

The chain employs TRBV28 and TRBJ2-7, with TRBD1 as a possible D gene (6 bases). The CDR3 sequence is 16 residues long. The V end lost 1 base, the J end lost 0 bases, and 13 bases lay between the germline ends. Germline CDR1 is MDHEN and CDR2 is SYDVKM. CDR3 sequence (DNA): TGTGCCAGCAGTTTATCTTCGCAGGGGAGCTCCTACGAGCAGTACTTC. As protein: CASSLSSQGSSYEQYF.

The chain carries TRBV19 and TRBJ1-2, with 7 bases aligning to TRBD1. Losses at the gene ends were 4 bases for V and 4 bases for J; bases not matched to a gene: 6. This CDR3 comprises 14 residues. In germline, CDR1 is LNHDA, CDR2 SQIVND (reference sequence). CDR3 amino acids: CASSTPGTVYGYTF. The DNA for the CDR3 is TGTGCCAGTAGTACTCCCGGGACAGTCTATGGCTACACCTTC.

The chain links TRBV9 to TRBJ1-1; D unclear. The CDR3 sequence is 11 residues long. Trimming shortened V by 3 bases and J by 3 bases, and 3 bases separated the two germline ends. The germline V gene has CDR1 SGDLS and CDR2 YYNGEE. The CDR3 reads CASSADTEAFF. The CDR3 nucleotides read TGTGCCAGCAGCGCGGACACTGAAGCTTTCTTT. The whole variable domain, filled in from reference TRBV9 and TRBJ1-1, reads DSGVTQTPKHLITATGQRVTLRCSPRSGDLSVYWYQQSLDQGLQFLIQYYNGEERAKGNILERFSAQQFPDLHSELNLSSLELGDSALYFCASSADTEAFFGQGTRLTVV.

The J gene is TRBJ2-5, the V gene TRBV19; D remains unclear. V lost 0 bases and J lost 0, with 5 bases in between. The CDR3 spans 14 residues. CDR1 is LNHDA, CDR2 SQIVND, per germline (reference sequence). CDR3 in amino acids: CASSIELYQETQYF. The CDR3 nucleotides are TGTGCCAGTAGTATAGAACTGTACCAAGAGACCCAGTACTTC.

The rearrangement joins TRBV19 to TRBJ1-5; no definite D call. Germline-derived CDR1 and CDR2 are LNHDA and SQIVND (reference sequence). Between the trimmed V and J ends, which lost 7 bases and 6 bases, there was a span of 13 bases. This CDR3 is 13 amino acids long. The CDR3 loop reads CASTPGLLQPQHF. The DNA of the CDR3 is TGTGCCAGTACCCCGGGTCTTCTTCAGCCCCAGCATTTT.